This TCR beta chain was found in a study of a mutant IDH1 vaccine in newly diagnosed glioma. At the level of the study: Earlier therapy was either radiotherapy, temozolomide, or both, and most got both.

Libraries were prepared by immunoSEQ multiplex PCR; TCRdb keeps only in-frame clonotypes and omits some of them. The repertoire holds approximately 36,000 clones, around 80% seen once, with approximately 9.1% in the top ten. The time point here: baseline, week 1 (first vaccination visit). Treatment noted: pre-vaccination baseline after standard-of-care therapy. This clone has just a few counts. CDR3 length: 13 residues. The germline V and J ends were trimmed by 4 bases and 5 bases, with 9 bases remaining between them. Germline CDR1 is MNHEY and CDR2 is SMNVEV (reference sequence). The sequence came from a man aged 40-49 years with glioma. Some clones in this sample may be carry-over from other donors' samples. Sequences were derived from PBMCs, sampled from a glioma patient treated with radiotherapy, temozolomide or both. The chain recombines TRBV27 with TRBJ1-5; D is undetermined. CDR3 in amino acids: CASSSRSYQPQHF. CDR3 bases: TGTGCCAGCAGTTCGAGGTCGTATCAGCCCCAGCATTTT.